This T cell receptor beta chain is from a study of T cell responses to AZD1222 COVID-19 vaccine. Findings of the study overall: Once two AZD1222 doses were given, Spike-specific TCR breadth and depth went up. Sampling that yielded the repertoires occurred only after the peak T cell response. Along spike, vaccine-associated CD4 TCRs were found throughout, with dominance at 160-218 and 743-854.

Produced via immunoSEQ multiplex PCR; TCRdb's table is partial and in-frame only. Of fewer than 90,000 clones in the sample, over 75% were seen once. This CDR3 has 17 residues. Germline CDR1 is SGHRS and CDR2 is YFSETQ. V was shortened by 0 bases and J by 1 base, with 13 bases between the two germline ends. With respect to this clone: Its antigen is as yet unknown.

The sample consisted of peripheral blood, taken on day 0 of AZD1222 vaccination. The rearrangement links TRBV5-1 to TRBJ2-2; D is possibly TRBD2 (6 bases). This receptor was taken from an adult in good health. CDR3 bases: TGCGCCAGCAGCTTGGGGTCCGGGCGGGGGAACACCGGGGAGCTGTTTTTT. Its translation is CASSLGSGRGNTGELFF.